These 25 T cell receptor beta chains share one sample of origin, sequenced in a study of monozygotic twins with inflammatory bowel disease. TCRdb processed the 5' RACE reads again and assigns one entry to each CDR3 protein, with no DNA. Reported are nearly 450,000 distinct CDR3 sequences; the ten largest clones contain about 2.3%. Sequences were obtained from blood. The receptors here all came from a human donor with ulcerative colitis or Crohn's disease, or a healthy co-twin of an affected twin (not recorded which).

V and J are TRBV11-1 and TRBJ2-1; TCRdb names TRBD1, which stays unverified in the absence of DNA. In germline, CDR1 is SGHAT, CDR2 FQDESV (reference sequence). CDR3 length: 13 amino acids. CDR3 region: CASTRFPGTGWFF.

The chain has TRBV6-1 and TRBJ2-7; as DNA is missing, the TRBD1 call by TCRdb cannot be tested. Per germline, CDR1 MNHNS and CDR2 SASEGT. The CDR3 sequence is 14 residues long. The CDR3 loop is CASRETGNSYEQYF.

The chain is built from TRBV3-1 and TRBJ2-5; TCRdb reports TRBD1, a call that lacks DNA to check it against. The CDR3 sequence is 14 residues long. The germline V gene encodes CDR1 LGHDT and CDR2 YNNKEL (reference sequence). CDR3 protein: CASSAREAGETQYF.

The chain combines TRBV20-1 with TRBJ2-2; TCRdb selects TRBD1, and the lack of DNA leaves this call unchecked. The length of the CDR3 is 17 residues. Germline V CDR1 and CDR2: DFQATT, SNEGSKA (reference sequence). The CDR3 is CSASVASGGSNTGELFF.

V gene TRBV5-1 combines with J gene TRBJ2-3. CDR1 is SGHRS, CDR2 YFSETQ, per germline. This CDR3 is built from 15 residues. CDR3 sequence reads: CASSPDGSRTDTQYF.

The CDR3 is CASSLLAEGTNYGYTF. The rearrangement links TRBV6-5 to TRBJ1-2. The CDR3 sequence is 16 residues long. Germline CDR1 MNHEY, CDR2 SVGAGI.

The chain uses TRBV5-1 and TRBJ2-1; TCRdb's D call of TRBD1 is untestable without DNA. CDR3 length: 15 residues. Germline V lookup: CDR1 SGHRS, CDR2 YFSETQ. This chain's CDR3 is CASSEAGPTYNEQFF.

The J gene is TRBJ1-1, the V gene TRBV7-2; TCRdb calls TRBD1, which cannot be checked without DNA. The germline CDR1 and CDR2 sequences are SGHTA and FQGNSA. The CDR3 extends over 15 amino acids. CDR3 in amino acids: CASSWSPGLNTEAFF. Full variable domain (outside the CDR3, taken from reference TRBV7-2 and TRBJ1-1): GAGVSQSPSNKVTEKGKDVELRCDPISGHTALYWYRQSLGQGLEFLIYFQGNSAPDKSGLPSDRFSAERTGGSVSTLTIQRTQQEDSAVYLCASSWSPGLNTEAFFGQGTRLTVV.

V usage is TRBV14 and J usage is TRBJ2-2; TCRdb's D call of TRBD1 is untestable without DNA. CDR3 length: 15 amino acids. Germline CDR1 reads SGHDN; CDR2 reads FVKESK. The CDR3 loop is CASSPGGSYTGELFF.

V usage is TRBV7-9 and J usage is TRBJ2-1; TCRdb indicates TRBD1, and absent DNA this call remains unverified. The germline V gene encodes CDR1 SEHNR and CDR2 FQNEAQ (reference sequence). The CDR3 is 15 amino acids. The CDR3 region is CASSPSGGPYNEQIF.

The chain carries TRBV5-1 and TRBJ1-2; TCRdb designates TRBD1, a call that cannot be tested without DNA. The CDR3 runs to 15 residues. The germline gives CDR1 SGHRS, CDR2 YFSETQ. CDR3 sequence reads: CASSSPGRTTFGYTF.

The rearrangement uses TRBV7-8 and TRBJ2-7; the TCRdb D gene call, TRBD1, has no DNA to confirm it. This CDR3 contains 17 residues. In germline, CDR1 is SGHVS, CDR2 FQNEAQ. The CDR3 loop reads CASSPRTGAASSYEQYF.

The J gene is TRBJ2-7, the V gene TRBV11-1. CDR3 size: 14 residues. Germline loops: CDR1 SGHAT, CDR2 FQDESV (reference sequence). Here the CDR3 reads CASSLNEVGYEQYF.

The J gene is TRBJ2-2, the V gene TRBV2; as DNA is missing, the TRBD1 call by TCRdb cannot be tested. CDR1 and CDR2 from the germline V gene are SNHLY and FYNNEI. This CDR3 is built from 15 residues. CDR3 sequence: CASRTGTGWTGELFF.

This sequence joins TRBV27 and TRBJ2-3; TCRdb outputs TRBD1, but without DNA this stays unchecked. CDR3 length: 17 amino acids. Germline V gene lookup returns CDR1 MNHEY and CDR2 SMNVEV (reference sequence). This CDR3 reads CASSRGRDGLPTDTQYF.

The chain links TRBV7-2 to TRBJ1-2; TCRdb's assignment of TRBD1 cannot be checked, as there is no DNA. Germline V gene sequence: CDR1 SGHTA, CDR2 FQGNSA. The CDR3 is 14 residues long. CDR3 in amino acids: CASSYGTGLDGYTF.

V and J are TRBV7-2 and TRBJ2-5; the TCRdb D gene call, TRBD1, has no DNA to confirm it. The CDR3 covers 15 residues. CDR1 and CDR2 from the germline V gene are SGHTA and FQGNSA. The CDR3 spells CASSPAGQAGETQYF.

CDR3 sequence: CASTLAGGPYEQYF. The chain employs TRBV5-1 and TRBJ2-7; the D call of TRBD2 rests on TCRdb alone, since no DNA is present to check it. This CDR3 spans 14 amino acids. Germline lookup yields CDR1 SGHRS and CDR2 YFSETQ. The whole variable domain, remainder taken from reference TRBV5-1 and TRBJ2-7, is KAGVTQTPRYLIKTRGQQVTLSCSPISGHRSVSWYQQTPGQGLQFLFEYFSETQRNKGNFPGRFSGRQFSNSRSEMNVSTLELGDSALYLCASTLAGGPYEQYFGPGTRLTVT.

CDR3 region: CASSDAAAGGNTEAFF. The chain joins TRBV25-1 to TRBJ1-1; no DNA is available, so the TRBD1 call from TCRdb remains unchecked. The CDR3 loop spans 16 amino acids. Per the germline V gene, CDR1 is MGHDK and CDR2 is SYGVNS.

The chain carries TRBV28 and TRBJ1-6; checking the TCRdb D call of TRBD1 is not possible without DNA. The CDR3 length is 14 residues. CDR1 and CDR2 from the germline V gene are MDHEN and SYDVKM. CDR3 in amino acids: CASSWWTGNSPLHF.

J is TRBJ1-5 and V is TRBV9; TCRdb's assignment of TRBD1 cannot be checked, as there is no DNA. In germline, CDR1 is SGDLS, CDR2 YYNGEE. The length of the CDR3 is 14 residues. Here the CDR3 reads CASSLSGGVQPQHF.

The chain has TRBV10-3 and TRBJ2-2; the D call from TCRdb, TRBD1, cannot be confirmed without DNA. Germline-derived CDR1 and CDR2 are ENHRY and SYGVKD. This CDR3 has 15 amino acids. CDR3 sequence reads: CAISETDRGPGELFF.

The V gene is TRBV9, the J gene TRBJ2-7; TCRdb proposes TRBD2, but this gene call is untestable without DNA. Germline assignment: CDR1 SGDLS and CDR2 YYNGEE. CDR3 length: 16 residues. CDR3 sequence reads: CASSVGLTSGSHEQYF.

The chain is built from TRBV11-2 and TRBJ2-7. The CDR3 is 12 amino acids. From germline, CDR1 is SGHAT and CDR2 FQNNGV. Here the CDR3 reads CASSQKGYEQYF. The whole variable domain, filled in from reference TRBV11-2 and TRBJ2-7, reads EAGVAQSPRYKIIEKRQSVAFWCNPISGHATLYWYQQILGQGPKLLIQFQNNGVVDDSQLPKDRFSAERLKGVDSTLKIQPAKLEDSAVYLCASSQKGYEQYFGPGTRLTVT.

The chain joins TRBV10-3 to TRBJ1-1; the D call of TRBD1 rests on TCRdb alone, since no DNA is present to check it. Germline assignment: CDR1 ENHRY and CDR2 SYGVKD. The CDR3 is made up of 13 amino acids. CDR3 in amino acids: CAISEDLSPGAFF.